A selection of T cell receptor beta chains follows, all from one sample in a study of cytomegalovirus exposure and HLA in healthy donors. The protocol was immunoSEQ multiplex PCR, while the TCRdb copy is restricted to in-frame clones and leaves out a portion. The sample holds around 130,000 clones, about 81% seen once. The sequenced material came from PBMCs. The receptors were sampled from a middle-aged woman in good health and CMV-seropositive. Each CDR3 is given with its conserved first and last residue. The D gene is left open where the match is weak. Rows give clone size only sometimes, using once, few, many, or a class for an expanded clone.

abundance	j_gene	v_gene	d_gene	CDR3nt	CDR3aa
NA	TRBJ2-2	TRBV4-3	TRBD2	TGCGCCAGCAGCCTCTGGGGGGGGTCCGGGGAGCTGTTTTTT	CASSLWGGSGELFF
NA	TRBJ2-7	TRBV9	TRBD2	TGTGCCAGCAGCCCCACGGGGGACCCTCGGGAGGTCGAGCAGTACTTC	CASSPTGDPREVEQYF
NA	TRBJ1-1	TRBV4-3	NA	TGCGCCAGCAGCCTTAGAGGGACTGAAGCTTTCTTT	CASSLRGTEAFF
NA	TRBJ2-1	TRBV9	TRBD2	TGTGCCAGCAGCGTAGCGTGGACTAGCGATGAGCAGTTCTTC	CASSVAWTSDEQFF
NA	TRBJ2-4	TRBV12-5	NA	TGTGCTAGTGGTTTCGGGAACATTCAGTACTTC	CASGFGNIQYF
NA	TRBJ1-1	TRBV2	TRBD1	TGTGCCAGCAGGCGGACAGGGGTCGGGGATGAAGCTTTCTTT	CASRRTGVGDEAFF
NA	TRBJ2-5	TRBV7-2	NA	TGTGCCAGCAGCCCCCCGGGATCTCTGACGGGGGAGACCCAGTACTTC	CASSPPGSLTGETQYF
NA	TRBJ1-1	TRBV19	NA	TGTGCCAGTAGTATATGGGGCCCCGATCGGGAAGCTTTCTTT	CASSIWGPDREAFF
NA	TRBJ2-7	TRBV18	TRBD2	TGTGCCAGCTCACCAACTAGCGGGAGCTCCGTGGACGAGCAGTACTTC	CASSPTSGSSVDEQYF
few	TRBJ1-1	TRBV30	NA	TGTGCCTGGAGATTACGAGAACACTTAGGACAGAACGTTTTCTTT	CAWRLREHLGQNVFF
once	TRBJ1-5	TRBV11-2	NA	TGTGCCAGCAGCTTAGGGGCAGATGGCCAGCCCCAGCATTTT	CASSLGADGQPQHF
NA	TRBJ1-2	TRBV4-3	TRBD1	TGCGCCAGCAGCCGAGAGGACAGGGGGCTAGGTGGCTACACCTTC	CASSREDRGLGGYTF
NA	TRBJ2-5	TRBV7-9	NA	TGTGCCAGCAGCCAGCAAGAGACCCAGTACTTC	CASSQQETQYF
NA	TRBJ1-1	TRBV15	TRBD1	TGTGCCACCAGCAGAGATCAAGGGGGCGTTCTTGAAGCTTTCTTT	CATSRDQGGVLEAFF
NA	TRBJ2-3	TRBV9	NA	TGTGCCAGCAGCGTAGATGGACTCGGGACTAGCACAGATACGCAGTATTTT	CASSVDGLGTSTDTQYF
few	TRBJ1-1	TRBV18	TRBD1	TGTGCCAGCTCCCCAGTGACAGGGGGCTCCACTGAAGCTTTCTTT	CASSPVTGGSTEAFF
NA	TRBJ1-6	TRBV19	TRBD1	TGTGCCAGCCGACAGGGTCTGAGCAATTCACCCCTCCACTTT	CASRQGLSNSPLHF
NA	TRBJ1-5	TRBV19	TRBD1	TGTGCCAGTAGTATACGGGACAGCTCATCCCCTCAAGTCAATCAGCCCCAGCATTTT	CASSIRDSSSPQVNQPQHF
NA	TRBJ2-6	TRBV28	TRBD2	TGTGCCAGCAGTCCCAGAAGCGGGAGGGGGGCTGGGGCCAACGTCCTGACTTTC	CASSPRSGRGAGANVLTF
NA	TRBJ2-3	TRBV4-2	NA	TGTGCCAGCAGCCAAGACGGGTTTACCACAGATACGCAGTATTTT	CASSQDGFTTDTQYF
NA	TRBJ1-3	TRBV6-5	TRBD1	TGTGCCAGCAGAAGACAGGGAGGATCTGGAAACACCATATATTTT	CASRRQGGSGNTIYF
once	TRBJ2-3	TRBV15	NA	TGTGCCACCAGCCCCGGGGTGGATACGCAGTATTTT	CATSPGVDTQYF
NA	TRBJ1-1	TRBV19	NA	TGTGCCAGTAGAACGGGGTTCATGAACACTGAAGCTTTCTTT	CASRTGFMNTEAFF
few	TRBJ1-2	TRBV9	NA	TGTGCCAGCAGCGTAGAGGGGGGGGGAGACGGCTACACCTTC	CASSVEGGGDGYTF
NA	TRBJ2-7	TRBV6-5	NA	TGTGCCAGCAGGGGGGGCTCCTACGAGCAGTACTTC	CASRGGSYEQYF
NA	TRBJ2-6	TRBV10-3	NA	TGTGCCACCCTTTCGCTAAGGGCCAACGTCCTGACTTTC	CATLSLRANVLTF
NA	TRBJ2-2	TRBV27	TRBD2	TGTGCCAGCAGTTTAATGGCGGGAGGTTACACCGGGGAGCTGTTTTTT	CASSLMAGGYTGELFF
once	TRBJ2-7	TRBV7-2	NA	TGTGCCAGCAGCTTAGTGCGGGCCACCTACGAGCAGTACTTC	CASSLVRATYEQYF
NA	TRBJ1-2	TRBV6-5	TRBD1	TGTGCCAGCAGTTACGGGACAGTCTATGGCTACACCTTC	CASSYGTVYGYTF
once	TRBJ1-5	TRBV6-5	NA	TGTGCCAGCAGTTATCTAGGCAATCAGCCCCAGCATTTT	CASSYLGNQPQHF
NA	TRBJ1-3	TRBV7-8	TRBD1	TGTGCCAGCAGCTTAGTTCTCTGGCAGGGGGTGAACTCTGGAAACACCATATATTTT	CASSLVLWQGVNSGNTIYF
NA	TRBJ2-7	TRBV7-9	TRBD1	TGTGCCAGCAGCAAACCCTTGGGACAGGGTTTCGAGCAGTACTTC	CASSKPLGQGFEQYF
once	TRBJ2-3	TRBV27	NA	TGTGCCAGCAGTTCCAACTTGCGGCGCACAGATACGCAGTATTTT	CASSSNLRRTDTQYF
few	TRBJ2-3	TRBV28	TRBD2	TGTGCCAGCAGTAGTGGTGCCGGGACTAGAAGCACAGATACGCAGTATTTT	CASSSGAGTRSTDTQYF
NA	TRBJ2-3	TRBV4-3	TRBD2	TGCGCCAGCAGCCAAGATCGGGTAGCGGGGGGAGATACGCAGTATTTT	CASSQDRVAGGDTQYF
NA	TRBJ1-2	TRBV4-3	NA	TGCGCCAGCAGCCAAGGGGCGGGCGGAGCTCTGACTGGGTCCAATGGCTACACCTTC	CASSQGAGGALTGSNGYTF
NA	TRBJ2-7	TRBV6-1	NA	TGTGCCAGCAGTACCATGACAGGTCTGACCTACGAGCAGTACTTC	CASSTMTGLTYEQYF
NA	TRBJ1-1	TRBV5-4	TRBD1	TGTGCCAGCAGCAACCGCGGGACAGCATTGAACACTGAAGCTTTCTTT	CASSNRGTALNTEAFF
NA	TRBJ1-4	TRBV7-2	TRBD1	TGTGCCAGCAACCGGGACAGGGGTGAAAAACTGTTTTTT	CASNRDRGEKLFF
NA	TRBJ2-1	TRBV5-4	TRBD1	TGTGCCAGCAGCTTGCGACAGGGAAGCCACAATGAGCAGTTCTTC	CASSLRQGSHNEQFF
few	TRBJ1-3	TRBV19	TRBD1	TGTGCCAGTAGTACACGGACAGGGGGCATTTCTGGAAACACCATATATTTT	CASSTRTGGISGNTIYF
NA	TRBJ1-2	TRBV14	NA	TGTGCCAGCAGCCCCCCGTGGGGGCAAGCTGGTGGCTACACCTTC	CASSPPWGQAGGYTF
NA	TRBJ2-7	TRBV27	TRBD2	TGTGCCAGCAGAGTAGCGGGAGGCTCCTACGAGCAGTACTTC	CASRVAGGSYEQYF
NA	TRBJ1-5	TRBV7-2	TRBD1	TGTGCCAGCAGCTTACGGGGACAGAGTCAGCCCCAGCATTTT	CASSLRGQSQPQHF
NA	TRBJ2-5	TRBV6-6	NA	TGTGCCAGCAGTTACTCGGGGCGGACCCAAGAGACCCAGTACTTC	CASSYSGRTQETQYF
NA	TRBJ1-6	TRBV2	NA	TGTGCCAGCAGTAACCTACTGAGCTCCTATAATTCACCCCTCCACTTT	CASSNLLSSYNSPLHF
NA	TRBJ1-1	TRBV10-3	NA	TGTGCCACCCGCCAACCGGGACTGAGGAACACTGAAGCTTTCTTT	CATRQPGLRNTEAFF
NA	TRBJ2-7	TRBV19	TRBD2	TGTGCCAGCCGCCTGTCCGGGACTAGCGGAACCTACGAGCAGTACTTC	CASRLSGTSGTYEQYF
few	TRBJ2-1	TRBV7-3	TRBD2	TGTGCCAGCAGCTTATCGGGTGGGAGGGCAAATGAGCAGTTCTTC	CASSLSGGRANEQFF
NA	TRBJ2-2	TRBV4-2	NA	TGTGCCAGCAGCCAAGATCCTCCCGGGGAGCTGTTTTTT	CASSQDPPGELFF
NA	TRBJ2-1	TRBV27	TRBD2	TGTGCCAGCAGTCGGGGAACGGGGGGGAATTACAATGAGCAGTTCTTC	CASSRGTGGNYNEQFF
NA	TRBJ2-5	TRBV9	NA	TGTGCCGCCTTGTCCTTTCGGGGGAACCAAGAGACCCAGTACTTC	CAALSFRGNQETQYF
NA	TRBJ1-2	TRBV4-3	TRBD1	TGCGCCAGCAGCCAAAAGACAGGGGGTAACTATGGCTACACCTTC	CASSQKTGGNYGYTF
NA	TRBJ2-1	TRBV5-4	TRBD2	TGTGCCAGCAGCCAAGACATAGCGGGCCCCAATGAGCAGTTCTTC	CASSQDIAGPNEQFF
NA	TRBJ1-2	TRBV5-6	NA	TGTGCCAGCAGCTTGGCGGGGGAGGACTATGGCTACACCTTC	CASSLAGEDYGYTF
NA	TRBJ1-3	TRBV6-5	NA	TGTGCCAGCAGCTACGGGTTTACAGCCTCTGGAAACACCATATATTTT	CASSYGFTASGNTIYF
once	TRBJ2-7	TRBV5-1	TRBD2	TGCGCCAGCAGGCGGGGGACGGACGAGCAGTACTTC	CASRRGTDEQYF